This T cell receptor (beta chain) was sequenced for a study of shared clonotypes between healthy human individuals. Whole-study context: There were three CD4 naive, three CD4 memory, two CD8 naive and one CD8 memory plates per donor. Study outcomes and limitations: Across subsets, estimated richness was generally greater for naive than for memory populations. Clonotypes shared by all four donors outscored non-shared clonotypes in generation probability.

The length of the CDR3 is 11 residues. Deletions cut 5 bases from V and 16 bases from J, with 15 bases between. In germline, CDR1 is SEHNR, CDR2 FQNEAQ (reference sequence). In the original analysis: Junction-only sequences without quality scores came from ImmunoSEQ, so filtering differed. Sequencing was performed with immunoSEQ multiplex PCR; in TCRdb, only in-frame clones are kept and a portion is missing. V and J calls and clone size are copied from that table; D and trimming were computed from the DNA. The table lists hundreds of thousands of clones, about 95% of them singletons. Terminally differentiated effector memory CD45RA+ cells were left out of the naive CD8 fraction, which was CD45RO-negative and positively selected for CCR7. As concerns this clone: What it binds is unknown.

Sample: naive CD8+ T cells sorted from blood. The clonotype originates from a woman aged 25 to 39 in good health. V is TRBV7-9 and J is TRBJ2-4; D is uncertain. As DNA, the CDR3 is TGTGCCAGCAGCCACGCCGGACGCTTCTACTTC. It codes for CASSHAGRFYF.